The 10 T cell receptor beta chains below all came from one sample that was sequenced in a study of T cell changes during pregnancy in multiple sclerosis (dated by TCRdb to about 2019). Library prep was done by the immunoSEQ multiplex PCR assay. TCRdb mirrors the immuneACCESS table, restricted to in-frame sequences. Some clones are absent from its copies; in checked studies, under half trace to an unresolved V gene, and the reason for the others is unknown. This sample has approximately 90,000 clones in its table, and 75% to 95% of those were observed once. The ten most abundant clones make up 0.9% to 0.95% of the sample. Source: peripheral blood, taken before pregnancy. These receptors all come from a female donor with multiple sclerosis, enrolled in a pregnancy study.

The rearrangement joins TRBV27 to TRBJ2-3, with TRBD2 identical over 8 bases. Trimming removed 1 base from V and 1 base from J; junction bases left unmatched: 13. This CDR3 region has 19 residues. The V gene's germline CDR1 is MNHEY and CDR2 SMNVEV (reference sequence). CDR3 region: CASSLLSSGGTRGTDTQYF. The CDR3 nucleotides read TGTGCCAGCAGTTTATTGTCCAGCGGGGGAACAAGAGGCACAGATACGCAGTATTTT.

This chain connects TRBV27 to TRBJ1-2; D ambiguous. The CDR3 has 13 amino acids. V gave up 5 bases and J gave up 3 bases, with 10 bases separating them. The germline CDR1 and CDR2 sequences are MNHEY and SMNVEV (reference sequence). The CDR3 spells CASSTRTDYGYTF. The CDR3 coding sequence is TGTGCCAGCAGTACTAGGACCGACTATGGCTACACCTTC.

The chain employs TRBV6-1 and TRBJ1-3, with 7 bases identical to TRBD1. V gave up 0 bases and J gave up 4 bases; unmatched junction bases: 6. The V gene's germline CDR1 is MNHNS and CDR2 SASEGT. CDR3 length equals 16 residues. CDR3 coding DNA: TGTGCCAGCAGTGAAGCTGGATGGGACAGAGGAAACACCATATATTTT. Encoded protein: CASSEAGWDRGNTIYF.

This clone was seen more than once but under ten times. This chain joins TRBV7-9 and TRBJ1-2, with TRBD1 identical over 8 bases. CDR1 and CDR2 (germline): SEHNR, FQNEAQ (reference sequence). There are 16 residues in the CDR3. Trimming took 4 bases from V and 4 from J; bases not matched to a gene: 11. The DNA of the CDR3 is TGTGCCAGCAGCTCAGGACAGGGAATGGTGGTCTATGGCTACACCTTC. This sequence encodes CASSSGQGMVVYGYTF.

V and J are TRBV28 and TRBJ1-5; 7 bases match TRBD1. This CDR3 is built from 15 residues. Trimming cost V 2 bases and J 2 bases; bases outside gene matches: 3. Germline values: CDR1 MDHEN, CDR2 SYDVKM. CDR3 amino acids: CASSLPTGGNQPQHF. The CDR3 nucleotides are TGTGCCAGCAGTTTACCCACAGGGGGCAATCAGCCCCAGCATTTT.

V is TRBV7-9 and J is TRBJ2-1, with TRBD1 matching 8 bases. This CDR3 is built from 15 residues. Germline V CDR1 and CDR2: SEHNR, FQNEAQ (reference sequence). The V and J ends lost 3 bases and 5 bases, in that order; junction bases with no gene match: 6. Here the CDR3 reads CASSFGQGADNEQFF. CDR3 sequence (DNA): TGTGCCAGCAGCTTTGGGCAGGGGGCTGACAATGAGCAGTTCTTC.

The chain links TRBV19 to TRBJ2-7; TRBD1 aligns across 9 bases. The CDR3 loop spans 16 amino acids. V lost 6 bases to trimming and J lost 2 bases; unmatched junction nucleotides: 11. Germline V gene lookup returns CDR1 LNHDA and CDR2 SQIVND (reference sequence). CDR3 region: CASSQILGDRAYEQYF. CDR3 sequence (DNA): TGTGCCAGTAGCCAGATTTTAGGGGACAGGGCCTACGAGCAGTACTTC.

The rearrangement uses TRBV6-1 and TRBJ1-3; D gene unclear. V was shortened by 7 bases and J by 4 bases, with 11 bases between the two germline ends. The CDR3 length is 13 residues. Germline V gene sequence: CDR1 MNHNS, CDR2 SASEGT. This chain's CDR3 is CASNTRRGNTIYF. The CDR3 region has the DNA TGTGCCAGCAATACCCGGCGGGGAAACACCATATATTTT.

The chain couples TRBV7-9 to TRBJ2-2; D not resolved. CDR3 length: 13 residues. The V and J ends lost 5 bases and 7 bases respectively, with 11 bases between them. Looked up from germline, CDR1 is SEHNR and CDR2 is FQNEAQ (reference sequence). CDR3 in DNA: TGTGCCAGCAGCCTCCCAAGGAGCGGGGAGCTGTTTTTT. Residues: CASSLPRSGELFF.

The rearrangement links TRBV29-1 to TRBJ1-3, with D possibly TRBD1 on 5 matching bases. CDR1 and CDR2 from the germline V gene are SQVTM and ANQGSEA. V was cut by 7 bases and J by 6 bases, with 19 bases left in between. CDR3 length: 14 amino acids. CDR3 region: CSATLRTGVNTIYF. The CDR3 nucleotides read TGCAGCGCCACGTTACGCACGGGGGTAAACACCATATATTTT.